This T cell receptor (beta chain) was retrieved from a study of shared clonotypes between healthy human individuals. Details on this clone: Its specificity is unknown.

The germline V gene has CDR1 MNHNS and CDR2 SASEGT. The CDR3 sequence is 17 residues long. Trimming shortened V by 2 bases and J by 1 base, and 12 bases separated the two germline ends. Data came from immunoSEQ multiplex PCR; TCRdb stores just in-frame clones and leaves some out. The data hold some 1,400,000 clones, with around 97% observed a single time. CD45RA+ naive and CD45RA-negative memory subsets were separated from CD4+ cells. General study points: An anticipated effect of sequencing depth on clonotype sharing among donors was recognized. The diversity represented, both genetic and in exposure history, was limited by few donors.

Sequencing was done on a sample of naive CD4+ T cells sorted from blood. Subset of the sample: CD45RA+ positively selected. The chain has TRBV6-1 and TRBJ2-6; possible D gene TRBD1, 6 bases. The TCR comes from a man in his thirties or forties in good health. In DNA form, the CDR3 reads TGTGCCAGCAGTGAATTTGACACAGGGTCTGGGGCCAACGTCCTGACTTTC. Protein sequence: CASSEFDTGSGANVLTF.